The rows below give T cell receptor beta chains drawn from one sample of a study of blood T cell repertoires in COVID-19. Profiling relied on immunoSEQ multiplex PCR, and the TCRdb table lists in-frame clones only, not all of them. Of just over 250,000 clones in the sample, about 91% were seen once. Sequenced: peripheral blood. The receptors stem from a young adult with COVID-19, enrolled during active disease. CDR3s include the opening cysteine and the closing phenylalanine or tryptophan. D genes are given only for firm matches. Only part of the rows carry a size: once, few, many, or a class if the clone is expanded.

V gene	J gene	clone size	D gene	CDR3 length	CDR3 protein	CDR3 DNA
TRBV9	TRBJ2-1	-	TRBD2	20	CASSVEPGLAGGPKRDEQFF	TGTGCCAGCAGCGTAGAACCGGGACTAGCGGGAGGGCCCAAAAGGGATGAGCAGTTCTTC
TRBV6-2/TRBV6-3	TRBJ2-7	-	-	13	CASSYNPSYEQYF	TGTGCCAGCAGTTACAATCCCAGCTACGAGCAGTACTTC
TRBV28	TRBJ2-1	once	TRBD2	15	CASSLVGAAAGGGFF	TGTGCCAGCAGTTTAGTGGGAGCGGCGGCGGGAGGGGGGTTCTTC
TRBV4-2	TRBJ1-1	-	-	17	CASSQDSAPTMNTEAFF	TGTGCCAGCAGCCAAGACAGCGCGCCAACCATGAACACTGAAGCTTTCTTT
TRBV7-8	TRBJ2-1	-	TRBD1	19	CASSLGTGGWPNPYNEQFF	TGTGCCAGCAGCCTCGGGACAGGAGGATGGCCTAACCCTTACAATGAGCAGTTCTTC
TRBV4-1	TRBJ2-7	-	TRBD2	15	CASSQTSGSGYEQYF	TGCGCCAGCAGCCAAACTAGCGGGAGCGGCTACGAGCAGTACTTC
TRBV5-1	TRBJ1-6	-	TRBD1	15	CASSLETGGQSPLHF	TGCGCCAGCAGCTTGGAAACAGGGGGCCAGTCACCCCTCCACTTT
TRBV2	TRBJ2-3	once	TRBD1	15	CASSFRGQGTDTQYF	TGTGCCAGCAGTTTTCGGGGACAGGGGACAGATACGCAGTATTTT
TRBV29-1	TRBJ2-1	-	TRBD2	14	CSHKREASYNEQFF	TGCAGTCATAAGCGGGAGGCCTCCTACAATGAGCAGTTCTTC
TRBV27	TRBJ2-2	-	TRBD2	15	CASSASGRNAGELFF	TGTGCCAGCAGTGCTAGCGGGAGAAATGCGGGGGAGCTGTTTTTT
TRBV6-2/TRBV6-3	TRBJ1-5	-	TRBD1	15	CASSYSRQGNQPQHF	TGTGCCAGCAGTTACTCGAGACAGGGGAATCAGCCCCAGCATTTT
TRBV27	TRBJ1-2	-	TRBD1	13	CASSSGTAYGYTF	TGTGCCAGCAGTTCCGGGACAGCCTATGGCTACACCTTC
TRBV7-8	TRBJ2-1	-	TRBD2	18	CASSKTSGRDSSYNEQFF	TGTGCCAGCAGCAAGACTAGCGGGAGGGATAGCTCCTACAATGAGCAGTTCTTC
TRBV7-2	TRBJ1-1	-	-	15	CASSLGGRGNTEAFF	TGTGCCAGCAGCTTGGGGGGAAGGGGAAACACTGAAGCTTTCTTT
TRBV9	TRBJ2-7	-	TRBD1	19	CASSPHRGRLAETDYEQYF	TGTGCCAGCAGCCCACACAGGGGGAGACTGGCGGAGACGGACTACGAGCAGTACTTC
TRBV7-2	TRBJ1-1	-	-	16	CASSLLQGFRNTEAFF	TGTGCCAGCAGCTTGTTACAGGGCTTTAGGAACACTGAAGCTTTCTTT
TRBV4-1	TRBJ2-7	-	TRBD2	14	CASSPWGGGYEQYF	TGCGCCAGCAGTCCCTGGGGGGGAGGCTACGAGCAGTACTTC
TRBV28	TRBJ1-4	-	-	14	CASSPRVPNEKLFF	TGTGCCAGCAGCCCCAGGGTCCCTAATGAAAAACTGTTTTTT
TRBV7-9	TRBJ2-5	-	-	15	CASRWDGRGEETQYF	TGTGCCAGCAGGTGGGACGGGCGCGGGGAAGAGACCCAGTACTTC
TRBV7-2	TRBJ1-3	once	-	17	CASSLEGGGSSGNTIYF	TGTGCCAGCAGCTTAGAGGGGGGGGGCTCCTCTGGAAACACCATATATTTT
TRBV19	TRBJ2-4	-	TRBD2	16	CASSISGGLSKNIQYF	TGTGCCAGTAGTATATCCGGGGGGTTGTCCAAAAACATTCAGTACTTC
TRBV4-1	TRBJ2-1	-	TRBD2	16	CASSQDRAGTSLGQFF	TGCGCCAGCAGCCAAGATAGAGCCGGGACTAGTTTAGGGCAGTTCTTC
TRBV3-1/TRBV3-2	TRBJ2-1	-	-	12	CASSQGPGLGFF	TGTGCCAGCAGCCAAGGACCGGGACTTGGGTTCTTC
TRBV4-2	TRBJ2-7	-	TRBD2	16	CASSYDPPGGPGEQYF	TGTGCCAGCAGCTACGACCCTCCGGGAGGGCCGGGCGAGCAGTACTTC
TRBV18	TRBJ2-1	few	TRBD1	17	CASAIAGVGTGYNEQFF	TGTGCCAGCGCCATCGCAGGGGTCGGGACAGGGTACAATGAGCAGTTCTTC
TRBV25-1	TRBJ1-1	-	-	13	CASHSYMNTEAFF	TGTGCCAGCCATTCTTACATGAACACTGAAGCTTTCTTT
TRBV5-1	TRBJ2-7	-	-	16	CASSLAPQGISYEQYF	TGCGCCAGCAGCTTGGCTCCTCAGGGCATCTCCTACGAGCAGTACTTC
TRBV7-9	TRBJ2-3	-	TRBD2	17	CASSFNPLAGSTDTQYF	TGTGCCAGCAGCTTCAACCCACTAGCGGGTTCCACAGATACGCAGTATTTT
TRBV6-5	TRBJ2-7	-	TRBD1	14	CASSWGQGEYEQYF	TGTGCCAGCAGTTGGGGGCAGGGGGAGTACGAGCAGTACTTC
TRBV12-3/TRBV12-4	TRBJ2-1	-	TRBD2	13	CASSPRLAYEQFF	TGTGCCAGCAGTCCCCGACTAGCGTATGAGCAGTTCTTC
TRBV14	TRBJ2-7	few	TRBD2	16	CASSRDLLAGGYEQYF	TGTGCCAGCAGCCGAGACCTACTAGCGGGAGGCTACGAGCAGTACTTC
TRBV3-1/TRBV3-2	TRBJ2-1	-	TRBD1	15	CASSRPGQGYNEQFF	TGTGCCAGCAGCCGACCGGGACAGGGGTACAATGAGCAGTTCTTC
TRBV5-1	TRBJ2-2	-	-	13	CASSSGDTGELFF	TGCGCCAGCAGCTCGGGGGACACCGGGGAGCTGTTTTTT
TRBV28	TRBJ2-1	-	TRBD2	16	CASSLGLAGGLDEQFF	TGTGCCAGCAGTTTAGGTCTAGCGGGAGGGCTCGATGAGCAGTTCTTC
TRBV18	TRBJ2-7	-	TRBD1	15	CASSPNTGGGDEQYF	TGTGCCAGCTCACCAAATACAGGGGGCGGCGACGAGCAGTACTTC
TRBV27	TRBJ2-3	-	-	13	CASCLGGTDTQYF	TGTGCCAGCTGCCTAGGGGGCACAGATACGCAGTATTTT
TRBV6-5	TRBJ1-1	once	-	13	CASSVQGYTEAFF	TGTGCCAGCAGCGTTCAGGGATACACTGAAGCTTTCTTT
TRBV5-1	TRBJ1-6	-	TRBD1	14	CASSPDRGNSPLHF	TGCGCCAGCAGCCCTGACAGGGGGAATTCACCCCTCCACTTT
TRBV9	TRBJ2-5	-	-	12	CASSPIRETQYF	TGTGCCAGCAGCCCCATTCGGGAGACCCAGTACTTC
TRBV20-1	TRBJ2-7	-	-	11	CSASDNYEQYF	TGCAGTGCTAGCGACAACTACGAGCAGTACTTC
TRBV5-3	TRBJ2-1	-	-	11	CARSLRSGQFF	TGTGCCAGAAGCTTACGAAGCGGGCAGTTCTTC
TRBV9	TRBJ2-2	-	TRBD1	15	CASRPGTGATGELFF	TGTGCCAGCAGACCCGGGACAGGGGCCACCGGGGAGCTGTTTTTT
TRBV9	TRBJ1-1	once	-	15	CASSVGTNPNTEAFF	TGTGCCAGCAGCGTAGGGACAAACCCGAACACTGAAGCTTTCTTT
TRBV7-9	TRBJ2-7	-	TRBD2	16	CASSLKTSGTFYEQYF	TGTGCCAGCAGCTTGAAGACTAGCGGAACATTCTACGAGCAGTACTTC
TRBV19	TRBJ2-2	-	TRBD2	16	CASRESSGRNTGELFF	TGTGCCAGTAGGGAGTCCAGCGGGAGGAACACCGGGGAGCTGTTTTTT
TRBV2	TRBJ1-4	few	TRBD1	16	CASRLYGTDRREKLFF	TGTGCCAGCAGGCTCTATGGGACAGATAGAAGAGAAAAACTGTTTTTT
TRBV21-1	TRBJ2-3	-	-	17	CASSTRTSGRIADTQYF	TGTGCCAGCAGCACCCGGACTAGCGGGAGAATAGCAGATACGCAGTATTTT
TRBV2	TRBJ2-4	-	-	14	CASSVSLAKNIQYF	TGTGCCAGCAGCGTATCACTGGCCAAAAACATTCAGTACTTC
TRBV30	TRBJ1-5	once	-	14	CAWTPGGPDQPQHF	TGTGCCTGGACCCCCGGGGGGCCAGATCAGCCCCAGCATTTT
TRBV5-4	TRBJ2-5	-	TRBD2	14	CASSSGTSDVTQYF	TGTGCCAGCAGCTCCGGGACTAGCGATGTGACCCAGTACTTC
TRBV7-9	TRBJ1-4	-	TRBD1	15	CASSSQGQGNEKLFF	TGTGCCAGCAGCAGCCAGGGACAGGGGAATGAAAAACTGTTTTTT
TRBV5-5	TRBJ1-5	-	-	16	CASSRTSALGNQPQHF	TGTGCCAGCAGCCGTACCTCGGCCCTAGGAAATCAGCCCCAGCATTTT
TRBV7-6	TRBJ1-2	-	TRBD1	15	CASSLEAGGIYGYTF	TGTGCCAGCAGCTTAGAGGCAGGGGGCATATACGGCTACACCTTC
TRBV7-9	TRBJ1-6	-	-	14	CASSIGQSGSPLHF	TGTGCCAGCAGCATCGGACAGTCTGGATCACCCCTCCACTTT